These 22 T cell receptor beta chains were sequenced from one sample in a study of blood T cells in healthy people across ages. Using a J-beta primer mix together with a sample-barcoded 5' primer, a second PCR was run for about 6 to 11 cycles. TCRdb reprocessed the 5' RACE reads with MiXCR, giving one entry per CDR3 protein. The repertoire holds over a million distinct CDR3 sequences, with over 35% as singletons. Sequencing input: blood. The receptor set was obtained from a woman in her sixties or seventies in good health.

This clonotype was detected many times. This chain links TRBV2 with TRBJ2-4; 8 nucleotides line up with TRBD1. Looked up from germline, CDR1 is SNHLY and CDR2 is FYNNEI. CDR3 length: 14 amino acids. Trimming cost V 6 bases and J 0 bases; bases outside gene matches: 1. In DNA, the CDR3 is TGTGCCAGCAGCGACAGGGGAGCCAAAAACATTCAGTACTTC. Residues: CASSDRGAKNIQYF.

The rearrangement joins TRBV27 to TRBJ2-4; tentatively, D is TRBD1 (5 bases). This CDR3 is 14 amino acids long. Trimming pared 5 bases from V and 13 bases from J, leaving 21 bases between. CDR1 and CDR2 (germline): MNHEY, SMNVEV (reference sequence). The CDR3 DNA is TGTGCCAGCAGTGTAAACAGGTTTTGGGTTGAGCAGTACTTC. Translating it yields CASSVNRFWVEQYF.

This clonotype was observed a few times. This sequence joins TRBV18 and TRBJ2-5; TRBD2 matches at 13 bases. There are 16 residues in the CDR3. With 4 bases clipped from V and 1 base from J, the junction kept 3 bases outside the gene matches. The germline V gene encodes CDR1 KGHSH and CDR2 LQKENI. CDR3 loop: CASSLWTSGSQETQYF. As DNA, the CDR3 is TGTGCCAGCTCACTATGGACTAGCGGGAGCCAAGAGACCCAGTACTTC. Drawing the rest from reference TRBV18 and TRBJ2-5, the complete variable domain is NAGVMQNPRHLVRRRGQEARLRCSPMKGHSHVYWYRQLPEEGLKFMVYLQKENIIDESGMPKERFSAEFPKEGPSILRIQQVVRGDSAAYFCASSLWTSGSQETQYFGPGTRLLVL.

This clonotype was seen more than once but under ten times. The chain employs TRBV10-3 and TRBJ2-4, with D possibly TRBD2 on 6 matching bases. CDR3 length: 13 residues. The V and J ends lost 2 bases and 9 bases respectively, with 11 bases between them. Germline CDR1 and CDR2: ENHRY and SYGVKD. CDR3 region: CAISEKVGGIQYF. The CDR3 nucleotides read TGTGCCATCAGTGAGAAGGTGGGGGGCATTCAGTACTTC.

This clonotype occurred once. The CDR3 coding sequence is TGTGCCAGCAGCTCCCACACGGGACTCCAGGGGGAGACCCAGTACTTC. The encoded protein is CASSSHTGLQGETQYF. The chain couples TRBV7-9 to TRBJ2-4; D is possibly TRBD1 or TRBD2 (6 bases each). TRBJ2-5 matches the DNA end more closely, so the J call is doubtful. CDR3 size: 16 residues. Germline values: CDR1 SEHNR, CDR2 FQNEAQ (reference sequence).

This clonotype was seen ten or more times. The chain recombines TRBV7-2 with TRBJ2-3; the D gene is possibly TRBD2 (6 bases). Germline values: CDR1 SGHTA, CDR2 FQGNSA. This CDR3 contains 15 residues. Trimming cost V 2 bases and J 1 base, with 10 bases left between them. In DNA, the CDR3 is TGTGCCAGCAGCTTATGGGCTAGCGGCACAGATACGCAGTATTTT. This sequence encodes CASSLWASGTDTQYF.

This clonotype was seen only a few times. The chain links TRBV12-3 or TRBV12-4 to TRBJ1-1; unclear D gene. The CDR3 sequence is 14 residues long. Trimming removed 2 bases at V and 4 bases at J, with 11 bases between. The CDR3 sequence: CASSLPPGTTEAFF. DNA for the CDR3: TGTGCCAGCAGTTTACCCCCGGGAACCACTGAAGCTTTCTTT.

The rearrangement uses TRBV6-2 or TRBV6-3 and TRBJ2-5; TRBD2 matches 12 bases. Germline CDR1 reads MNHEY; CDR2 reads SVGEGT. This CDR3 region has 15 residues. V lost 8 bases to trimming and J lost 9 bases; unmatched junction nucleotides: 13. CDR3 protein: CASDRRLAGARAQYF. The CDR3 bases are TGTGCCAGCGATAGAAGACTAGCGGGAGCCAGGGCCCAGTACTTC.

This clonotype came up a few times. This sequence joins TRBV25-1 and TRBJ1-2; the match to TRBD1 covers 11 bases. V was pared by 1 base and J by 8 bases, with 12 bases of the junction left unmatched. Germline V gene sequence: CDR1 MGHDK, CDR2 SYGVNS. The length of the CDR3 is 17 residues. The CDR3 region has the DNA TGTGCCAGCAGTGAATTCGGACAGGGGGCGCGACATTTGGGCTACACCTTC. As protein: CASSEFGQGARHLGYTF.

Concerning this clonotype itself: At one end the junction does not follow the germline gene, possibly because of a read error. Here the CDR3 reads CAGSFTMQGEKLFF. The DNA for the CDR3 is TGTGCCGGCAGTTTCACTATGCAGGGCGAAAAACTGTTTTTT. V gene TRBV27 combines with J gene TRBJ1-4; TRBD1 might be the D (5 bases). This CDR3 comprises 14 residues. Germline V CDR1 and CDR2: MNHEY, SMNVEV (reference sequence).

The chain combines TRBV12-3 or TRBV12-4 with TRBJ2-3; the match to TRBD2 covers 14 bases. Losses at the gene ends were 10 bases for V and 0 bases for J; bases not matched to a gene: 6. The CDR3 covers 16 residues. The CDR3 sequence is CATGTSGGDSTDTQYF. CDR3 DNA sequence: TGTGCCACCGGGACTAGCGGGGGCGATAGCACAGATACGCAGTATTTT.

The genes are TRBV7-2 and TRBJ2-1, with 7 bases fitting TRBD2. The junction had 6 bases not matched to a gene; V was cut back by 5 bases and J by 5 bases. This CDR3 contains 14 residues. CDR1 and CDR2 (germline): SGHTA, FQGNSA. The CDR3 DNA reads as TGTGCCAGCAGCCAAGGGGACTACAACAATGAGCAGTTCTTC. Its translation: CASSQGDYNNEQFF.

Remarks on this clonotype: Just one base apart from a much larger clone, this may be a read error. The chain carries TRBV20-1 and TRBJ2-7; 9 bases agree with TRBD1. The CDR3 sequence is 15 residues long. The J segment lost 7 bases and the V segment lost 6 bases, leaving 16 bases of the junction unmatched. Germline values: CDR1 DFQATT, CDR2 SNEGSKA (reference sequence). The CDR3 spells CSAVSGQGGRWEQYF. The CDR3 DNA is TGCAGTGCCGTCTCGGGACAGGGTGGGAGGTGGGAGCAGTACTTC.

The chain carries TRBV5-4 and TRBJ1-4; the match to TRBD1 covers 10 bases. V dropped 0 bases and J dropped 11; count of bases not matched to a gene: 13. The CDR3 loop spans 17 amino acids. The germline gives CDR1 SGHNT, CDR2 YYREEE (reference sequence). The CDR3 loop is CASSLASSGTGAEKLFF. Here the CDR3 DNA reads TGTGCCAGCAGCTTGGCCTCATCCGGGACAGGGGCCGAGAAACTGTTTTTT.

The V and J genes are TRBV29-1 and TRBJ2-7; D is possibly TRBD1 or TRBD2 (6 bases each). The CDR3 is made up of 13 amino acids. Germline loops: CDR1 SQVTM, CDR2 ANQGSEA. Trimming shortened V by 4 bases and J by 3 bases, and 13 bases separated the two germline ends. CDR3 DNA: TGCAGCGTTGGCGGGGTACAGGGCTACGAGCAGTACTTC. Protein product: CSVGGVQGYEQYF.

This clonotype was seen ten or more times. CDR3 region: CASSLGRGRGGEQYF. For the CDR3, the DNA is TGTGCCAGCAGTTTAGGAAGGGGGCGAGGTGGCGAGCAGTACTTC. The chain uses TRBV12-3 or TRBV12-4 and TRBJ2-7, with TRBD1 identical over 7 bases. The CDR3 is 15 amino acids. With 1 base clipped from V and 6 bases from J, the junction kept 9 bases outside the gene matches.

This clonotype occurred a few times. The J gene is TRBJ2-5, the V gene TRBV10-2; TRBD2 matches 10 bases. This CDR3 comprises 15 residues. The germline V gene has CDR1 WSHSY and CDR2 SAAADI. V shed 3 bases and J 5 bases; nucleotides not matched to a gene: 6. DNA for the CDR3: TGCGCCAGCAGTGACTCGGCTAGCGGGAGTGAGACCCAGTACTTC. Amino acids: CASSDSASGSETQYF.

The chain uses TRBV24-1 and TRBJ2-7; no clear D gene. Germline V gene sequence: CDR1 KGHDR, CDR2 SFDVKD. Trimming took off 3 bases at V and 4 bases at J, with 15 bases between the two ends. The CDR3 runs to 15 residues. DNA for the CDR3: TGTGCCACCAGTGATGCTACTGGTTCCCTTTACGAGCAGTACTTC. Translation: CATSDATGSLYEQYF.

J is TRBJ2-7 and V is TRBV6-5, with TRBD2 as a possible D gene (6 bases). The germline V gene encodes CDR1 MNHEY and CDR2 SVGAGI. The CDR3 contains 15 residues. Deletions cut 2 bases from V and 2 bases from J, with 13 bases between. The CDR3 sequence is CASSYRTNSPYEQYF. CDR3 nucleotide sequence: TGTGCCAGCAGTTACAGGACTAACTCCCCCTACGAGCAGTACTTC.

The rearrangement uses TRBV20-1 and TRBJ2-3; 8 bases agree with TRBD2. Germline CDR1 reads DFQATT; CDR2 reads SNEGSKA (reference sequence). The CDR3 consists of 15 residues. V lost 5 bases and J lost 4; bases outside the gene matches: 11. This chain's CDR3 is CSAPRGSGSPDTQYF. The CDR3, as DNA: TGCAGTGCTCCCCGCGGCAGCGGGAGTCCAGATACGCAGTATTTT.

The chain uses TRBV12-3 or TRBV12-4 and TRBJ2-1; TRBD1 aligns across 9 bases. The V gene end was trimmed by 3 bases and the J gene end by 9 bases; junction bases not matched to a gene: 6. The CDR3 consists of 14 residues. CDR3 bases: TGTGCCAGCAGTTTGCGGACAGGGGTAGGTGAGCAGTTCTTC. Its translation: CASSLRTGVGEQFF.

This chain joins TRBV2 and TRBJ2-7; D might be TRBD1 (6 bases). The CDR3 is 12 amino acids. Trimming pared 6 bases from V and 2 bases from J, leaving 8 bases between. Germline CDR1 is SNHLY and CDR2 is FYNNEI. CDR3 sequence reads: CASRGAAYEQYF. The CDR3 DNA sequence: TGTGCCAGCAGGGGGGCTGCCTACGAGCAGTACTTC.